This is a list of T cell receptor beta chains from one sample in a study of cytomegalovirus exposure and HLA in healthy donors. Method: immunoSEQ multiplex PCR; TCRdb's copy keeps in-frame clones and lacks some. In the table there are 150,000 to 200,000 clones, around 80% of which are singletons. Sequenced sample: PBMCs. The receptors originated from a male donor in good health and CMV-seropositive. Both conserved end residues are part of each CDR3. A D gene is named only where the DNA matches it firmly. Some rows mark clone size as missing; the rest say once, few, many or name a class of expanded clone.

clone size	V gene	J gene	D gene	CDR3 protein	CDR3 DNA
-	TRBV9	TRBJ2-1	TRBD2	CASSVDPAGDTEQFF	TGTGCCAGCAGCGTAGACCCAGCGGGAGACACTGAGCAGTTCTTC
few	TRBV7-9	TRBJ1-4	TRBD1	CASSAPGGGEKLFF	TGTGCCAGCAGCGCCCCAGGGGGCGGTGAAAAACTGTTTTTT
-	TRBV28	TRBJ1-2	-	CASSLRPGHTYGYTF	TGTGCCAGCAGTTTAAGGCCGGGACACACCTATGGCTACACCTTC
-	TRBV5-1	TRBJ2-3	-	CASSLGGADTQYF	TGCGCCAGCAGTTTGGGCGGGGCAGATACGCAGTATTTT
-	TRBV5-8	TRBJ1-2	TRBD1	CASSPDRGRGYGYTF	TGTGCCAGCAGCCCAGACAGGGGACGCGGCTATGGCTACACCTTC
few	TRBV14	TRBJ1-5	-	CASSEGDQPQHF	TGTGCCAGCAGCGAGGGGGATCAGCCCCAGCATTTT
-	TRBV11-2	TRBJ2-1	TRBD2	CASSLTSGVYNEQFF	TGTGCCAGCAGCTTAACTAGCGGGGTTTACAATGAGCAGTTCTTC
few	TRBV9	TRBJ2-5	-	CASSVRPEPETQYF	TGTGCCAGCAGCGTAAGGCCGGAGCCAGAGACCCAGTACTTC
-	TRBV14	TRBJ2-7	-	CASSHGVFMNEQYF	TGTGCCAGCAGCCACGGGGTGTTTATGAACGAGCAGTACTTC
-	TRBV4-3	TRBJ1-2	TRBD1	CASSHQGADGYTF	TGCGCCAGCAGCCACCAGGGGGCTGATGGCTACACCTTC
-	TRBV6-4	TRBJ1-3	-	CASSGGPKGSPGNTIYF	TGTGCCAGCAGTGGGGGGCCAAAAGGGAGTCCTGGAAACACCATATATTTT
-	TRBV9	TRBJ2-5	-	CASSAGGGETQYF	TGTGCCAGCAGCGCCGGAGGAGGAGAGACCCAGTACTTC
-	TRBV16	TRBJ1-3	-	CASSQVSDTIYF	TGTGCCAGCAGCCAAGTCAGCGACACCATATATTTT
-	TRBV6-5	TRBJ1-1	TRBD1	CASTVRGVNTEAFF	TGTGCCAGCACCGTCAGGGGGGTAAACACTGAAGCTTTCTTT
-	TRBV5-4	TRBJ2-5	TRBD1	CASSLTTGLQGETQYF	TGTGCCAGCAGCTTGACGACAGGGTTACAGGGAGAGACCCAGTACTTC
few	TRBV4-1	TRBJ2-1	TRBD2	CASSQVFRTSGRWNEQFF	TGCGCCAGCAGCCAAGTTTTCCGGACTAGCGGGAGGTGGAATGAGCAGTTCTTC
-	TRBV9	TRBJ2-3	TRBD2	CASSVLGLAGADTQYF	TGTGCCAGCAGCGTATTGGGACTAGCGGGAGCAGATACGCAGTATTTT
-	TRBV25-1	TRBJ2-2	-	CASSGGGHSTGELFF	TGTGCCAGCAGTGGGGGGGGACATAGCACCGGGGAGCTGTTTTTT
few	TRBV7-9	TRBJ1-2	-	CASSPPRNRFYTF	TGTGCCAGCAGCCCCCCCAGGAACCGCTTCTACACCTTC
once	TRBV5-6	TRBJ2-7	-	CASSLAYYEQYF	TGTGCCAGCAGCTTGGCTTATTACGAGCAGTACTTC
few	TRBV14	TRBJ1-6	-	CASSQDWEGTGDNSPLHF	TGTGCCAGCAGCCAAGATTGGGAGGGAACCGGCGATAATTCACCCCTCCACTTT
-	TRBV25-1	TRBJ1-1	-	CASRLNGVSTEAFF	TGTGCCAGCAGGTTAAATGGAGTGAGCACTGAAGCTTTCTTT
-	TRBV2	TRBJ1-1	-	CASREGGRTEAFF	TGTGCCAGCAGAGAGGGAGGGCGGACTGAAGCTTTCTTT
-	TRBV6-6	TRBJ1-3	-	CASSLESGNTIYF	TGTGCCAGCAGTCTGGAGTCGGGAAACACCATATATTTT
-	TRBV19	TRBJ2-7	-	CASSIRGSEQYF	TGTGCCAGTAGTATCCGGGGATCCGAGCAGTACTTC
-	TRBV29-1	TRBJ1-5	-	CSVAQGQRQPQHF	TGCAGCGTCGCTCAGGGGCAGCGTCAGCCCCAGCATTTT
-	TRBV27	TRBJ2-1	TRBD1	CASSLKGAGYHEQFF	TGTGCCAGCAGTTTAAAGGGGGCGGGCTACCATGAGCAGTTCTTC
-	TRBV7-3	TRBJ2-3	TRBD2	CASSLTRRERGDTQYF	TGTGCCAGCAGCTTAACAAGGCGGGAGCGTGGAGATACGCAGTATTTT
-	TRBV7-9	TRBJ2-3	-	CASSLDGTDTQYF	TGTGCCAGCAGCTTAGACGGGACAGATACGCAGTATTTT
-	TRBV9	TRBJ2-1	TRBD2	CASSGLAGGQSNEQFF	TGTGCCAGCAGCGGACTAGCGGGAGGCCAATCCAATGAGCAGTTCTTC
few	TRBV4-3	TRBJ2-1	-	CASSQDGVNEQFF	TGCGCCAGCAGCCAAGACGGGGTCAATGAGCAGTTCTTC
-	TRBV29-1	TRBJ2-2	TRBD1	CSVVPLGTVGELFF	TGCAGCGTTGTACCCCTTGGGACAGTCGGGGAGCTGTTTTTT
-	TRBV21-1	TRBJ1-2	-	CASTSDRARYGYTF	TGTGCCAGCACTTCGGACAGGGCTCGCTATGGCTACACCTTC
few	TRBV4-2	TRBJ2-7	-	CASSPSRYEQYF	TGTGCCAGCAGCCCTTCGCGCTACGAGCAGTACTTC
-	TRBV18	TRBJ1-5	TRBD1	CASSPWRSPGQGAGQPQHF	TGTGCCAGCTCACCCTGGAGATCTCCGGGACAGGGGGCTGGTCAGCCCCAGCATTTT
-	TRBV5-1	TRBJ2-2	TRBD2	CASSSGLAGGAGELFF	TGCGCCAGCAGCTCTGGACTAGCGGGAGGGGCCGGGGAGCTGTTTTTT
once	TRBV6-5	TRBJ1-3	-	CASRLQGSGNTIYF	TGTGCCAGCAGGCTACAGGGCTCTGGAAACACCATATATTTT
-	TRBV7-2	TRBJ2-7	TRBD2	CASSLSSAGGPYEQYF	TGTGCCAGCAGCTTATCGTCGGCGGGAGGGCCTTACGAGCAGTACTTC
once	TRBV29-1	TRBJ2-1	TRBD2	CSPTGLAGGASTYNEQFF	TGCAGCCCCACAGGACTAGCGGGAGGGGCTAGCACCTACAATGAGCAGTTCTTC
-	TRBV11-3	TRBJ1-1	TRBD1	CASSPRQGSTEAFF	TGTGCCAGCAGCCCTCGACAGGGTTCCACTGAAGCTTTCTTT
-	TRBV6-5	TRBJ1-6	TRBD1	CASSYSSGQTKSPLHF	TGTGCCAGCAGTTACTCTTCGGGACAGACAAAATCACCCCTCCACTTT
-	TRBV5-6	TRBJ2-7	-	CASSLDSYHEQYF	TGTGCCAGCAGCTTGGACAGTTACCACGAGCAGTACTTC
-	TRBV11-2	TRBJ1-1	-	CASSLDRGGRVHTEAFF	TGTGCCAGCAGCTTAGATAGAGGAGGGAGGGTGCACACTGAAGCTTTCTTT
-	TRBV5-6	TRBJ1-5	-	CASSRAGGRSNQPQHF	TGTGCCAGCAGCAGGGCGGGGGGCAGGAGCAATCAGCCCCAGCATTTT
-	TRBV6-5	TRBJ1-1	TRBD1	CASSSGQGYTEAFF	TGTGCCAGCAGTTCGGGACAGGGGTACACTGAAGCTTTCTTT
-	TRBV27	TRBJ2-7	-	CASTSRDSSPPEQYF	TGTGCCAGCACCTCCAGGGACTCGAGTCCCCCGGAGCAGTACTTC
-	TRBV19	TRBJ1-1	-	CASDTGRWTEAFF	TGTGCCAGCGATACAGGGAGATGGACTGAAGCTTTCTTT
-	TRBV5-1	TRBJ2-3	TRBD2	CASSYGLAVSTDTQYF	TGCGCCAGCTCCTATGGACTAGCGGTTAGCACAGATACGCAGTATTTT
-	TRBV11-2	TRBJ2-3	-	CASSPQRVSTDTQYF	TGTGCCAGCAGCCCCCAGCGGGTTAGCACAGATACGCAGTATTTT
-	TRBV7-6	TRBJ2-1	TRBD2	CASSLGTSGTGNEQFF	TGTGCCAGCAGCTTAGGGACTAGCGGGACGGGCAATGAGCAGTTCTTC
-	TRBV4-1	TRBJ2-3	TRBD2	CASSQGRLAGITDTQYF	TGCGCCAGCAGCCAAGGTCGGCTAGCGGGAATCACAGATACGCAGTATTTT
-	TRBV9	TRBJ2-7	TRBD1	CASSQGQGLGEQYF	TGTGCCAGCAGCCAAGGACAGGGGTTAGGCGAGCAGTACTTC
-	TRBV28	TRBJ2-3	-	CASSPSGDTQYF	TGTGCCAGCAGTCCATCAGGGGATACGCAGTATTTT
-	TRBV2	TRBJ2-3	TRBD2	CASRSSGGNTDTQYF	TGTGCCAGCAGATCTAGCGGGGGGAACACAGATACGCAGTATTTT
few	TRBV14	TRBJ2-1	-	CASSQGRDPHYNEQFF	TGTGCCAGCAGCCAGGGGCGGGATCCTCACTACAATGAGCAGTTCTTC